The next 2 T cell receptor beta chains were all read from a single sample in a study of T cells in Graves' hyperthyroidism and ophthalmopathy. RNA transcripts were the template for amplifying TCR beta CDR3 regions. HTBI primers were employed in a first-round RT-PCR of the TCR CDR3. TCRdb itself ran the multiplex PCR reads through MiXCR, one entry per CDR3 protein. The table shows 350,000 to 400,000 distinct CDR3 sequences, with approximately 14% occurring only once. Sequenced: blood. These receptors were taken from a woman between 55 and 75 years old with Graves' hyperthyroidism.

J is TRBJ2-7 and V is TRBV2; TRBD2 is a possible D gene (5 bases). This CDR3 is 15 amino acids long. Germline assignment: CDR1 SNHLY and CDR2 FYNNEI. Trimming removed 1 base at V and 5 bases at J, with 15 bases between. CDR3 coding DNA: TGTGCCAGCAGTGAAGGGGGAGTACCCAGCCACGAGCAGTACTTC. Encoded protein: CASSEGGVPSHEQYF.

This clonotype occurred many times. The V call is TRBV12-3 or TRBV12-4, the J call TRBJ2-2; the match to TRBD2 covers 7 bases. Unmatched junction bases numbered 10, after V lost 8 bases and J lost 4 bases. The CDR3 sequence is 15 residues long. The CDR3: CASAPSRGTTGELFF. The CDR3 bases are TGTGCCAGCGCACCCTCGCGGGGGACCACCGGGGAGCTGTTTTTT.